The 13 T cell receptor beta chains below were found in one sample sequenced in a study of CD8+ T cells in alopecia areata. Once RNA had been extracted, it was reverse transcribed into cDNA to act as the sequencing template. Measured with immunoSEQ multiplex PCR; TCRdb has only the in-frame clones, and not every one. Of 150,000 to 200,000 clones detected, 60% appear once; the ten largest clones hold approximately 15%. Described treatment: oral pan-JAK inhibitor, 5-10 mg twice daily. The sample consisted of CD4+ T cells sorted from blood, taken at week 24, from a patient treated with tofacitinib. The receptors shown here come from a human donor with alopecia areata.

The gene calls are TRBV28 and TRBJ2-7; D may be TRBD1 or TRBD2 (5 bases each). Trimming left V 8 bases short and J 0 bases short, with 8 bases between. CDR1 is MDHEN and CDR2 is SYDVKM in the germline V gene. The CDR3 sequence is 12 residues long. CDR3 in amino acids: CASEGSSYEQYF. The CDR3 DNA reads TGTGCCAGCGAGGGGAGCTCCTACGAGCAGTACTTC. Supplemented by reference TRBV28 and TRBJ2-7, the full variable domain reads DVKVTQSSRYLVKRTGEKVFLECVQDMDHENMFWYRQDPGLGLRLIYFSYDVKMKEKGDIPEGYSVSREKKERFSLILESASTNQTSMYLCASEGSSYEQYFGPGTRLTVT.

Details on this clone: The junction departs from germline at one end; a sequencing error may be responsible. CDR3 in amino acids: CASSVRVHPTF. The CDR3 nucleotides are TGTGCCAGCAGCGTCAGGGTACACCCCACCTTC. V and J are TRBV2 and TRBJ2-7, with D perhaps TRBD1 (5 bases). From germline, CDR1 is SNHLY and CDR2 FYNNEI. CDR3 length: 11 amino acids.

V gene TRBV5-1 combines with J gene TRBJ1-3; 7 bases match TRBD1. With V trimmed by 1 base and J by 4 bases, 8 bases remained unmatched. CDR3 length equals 16 residues. Germline V lookup: CDR1 SGHRS, CDR2 YFSETQ. The CDR3: CASSLRAGTDGNTIYF. The CDR3, as DNA: TGCGCCAGCAGCTTGAGAGCCGGGACAGACGGAAACACCATATATTTT.

This clone was observed a few times. CDR3 bases: TGCGCCAGCAGCCCCGGATACTTCTCGAACACCGGGGAGCTGTTTTTT. Translated: CASSPGYFSNTGELFF. V usage is TRBV5-1 and J usage is TRBJ2-2; D is unresolved. CDR1 is SGHRS, CDR2 YFSETQ, per germline. V shed 4 bases and J shed 0 bases, with 13 bases lying between them. This CDR3 is 16 amino acids long.

V is TRBV29-1 and J is TRBJ2-7; perhaps D is TRBD1 or TRBD2 (6 bases each). From germline, CDR1 is SQVTM and CDR2 ANQGSEA. V was shortened by 4 bases and J by 5 bases, with 12 bases between the two germline ends. This CDR3 contains 12 residues. CDR3: CSVAGGGDEQYF. The CDR3 nucleotides are TGCAGCGTTGCCGGGGGCGGCGACGAGCAGTACTTC.

The chain combines TRBV15 with TRBJ2-7; either TRBD1 or TRBD2 may fit D (7 bases each). The CDR3 spans 15 residues. Per germline, CDR1 LNHNV and CDR2 YYDKDF (reference sequence). V was trimmed by 0 bases and J by 4 bases, leaving 13 bases between them. The CDR3: CATSRDARGGYEQYF. In DNA form, the CDR3 reads TGTGCCACCAGCAGAGATGCCAGGGGGGGTTACGAGCAGTACTTC.

This clone turned up a few times. This chain joins TRBV5-1 and TRBJ2-1; no firm D call. CDR1 SGHRS and CDR2 YFSETQ come from the germline V gene. This CDR3 spans 12 amino acids. Trimming left V 1 base short and J 10 bases short, with 9 bases between. The CDR3 loop reads CASSLFHEEQFF. In nucleotides, the CDR3 is TGCGCCAGCAGCTTGTTCCATGAAGAGCAGTTCTTC.

The table lists this clone with a few counts. This chain connects TRBV20-1 to TRBJ2-7; the D is unclear. This CDR3 has 11 residues. Germline V CDR1 and CDR2: DFQATT, SNEGSKA (reference sequence). Deletions cut 4 bases from V and 5 bases from J, with 9 bases between. CDR3: CSAKRSHEQYF. The CDR3 DNA follows: TGCAGTGCTAAACGGAGCCACGAGCAGTACTTC.

The gene calls are TRBV25-1 and TRBJ2-1; 8 bases map to TRBD2. Unmatched junction bases numbered 2, after V lost 7 bases and J lost 6 bases. Germline CDR1 is MGHDK and CDR2 is SYGVNS. CDR3 length equals 12 residues. Here the CDR3 DNA reads TGTGCCAGCATCAGCGGGGGCAATGAGCAGTTCTTC. Translation: CASISGGNEQFF. Drawing the rest from reference TRBV25-1 and TRBJ2-1, the complete variable domain is EADIYQTPRYLVIGTGKKITLECSQTMGHDKMYWYQQDPGMELHLIHYSYGVNSTEKGDLSSESTVSRIRTEHFPLTLESARPSHTSQYLCASISGGNEQFFGPGTRLTVL.

The sample holds a few counts of this clone. The chain is built from TRBV7-2 and TRBJ2-2; D remains ambiguous. Between the trimmed V and J ends, which lost 2 bases and 0 bases, there was a span of 16 bases. This CDR3 has 18 residues. The germline V gene encodes CDR1 SGHTA and CDR2 FQGNSA. The CDR3 DNA sequence: TGTGCCAGCAGCTTACCACGCCAGGAAATTTCGAACACCGGGGAGCTGTTTTTT. The encoded protein is CASSLPRQEISNTGELFF.

In its sample, this clone was seen a few times. This chain uses TRBV29-1 with TRBJ1-1; D is possibly TRBD1 (5 bases). This CDR3 is 13 amino acids long. Germline V CDR1 and CDR2: SQVTM, ANQGSEA. Trimming left V 5 bases short and J 0 bases short, with 10 bases between. The CDR3 DNA sequence: TGCAGCGTTAGACAGTTAATGAACACTGAAGCTTTCTTT. Encoded protein: CSVRQLMNTEAFF.

In its sample, this clone was seen a few times. The V and J genes are TRBV7-2 and TRBJ2-3; no clear D gene. Germline loops: CDR1 SGHTA, CDR2 FQGNSA. V lost 0 bases and J lost 2, with 18 bases in between. The CDR3 extends over 18 amino acids. Here the CDR3 DNA reads TGTGCCAGCAGCTTAGCATATTTCACTCACCAGTCCACAGATACGCAGTATTTT. Translated: CASSLAYFTHQSTDTQYF.

V is TRBV29-1 and J is TRBJ2-3, with D perhaps being TRBD1 or TRBD2 (5 bases each). Trimming took off 4 bases at V and 4 bases at J, with 18 bases between the two ends. The CDR3 spans 15 residues. Germline V gives CDR1 SQVTM, CDR2 ANQGSEA. CDR3 protein: CSVATLGAGSDTQYF. CDR3 DNA sequence: TGCAGCGTTGCCACTCTTGGGGCGGGTTCAGATACGCAGTATTTT.